Below are 10 T cell receptor beta chains sequenced from a single sample in a study of vaccination effects on CD4 cells after COVID-19. Some clones are missing from TCRdb's copy, which holds only in-frame ones; the method was immunoSEQ multiplex PCR. The sample carries approximately 57,000 clones, about 81% recorded once. Researchers isolated CD4+ T cells once 9 to 11 days of culture had elapsed. The participants, recipients of two vaccine doses, got either BNT162b2 or mRNA-1273. For these TCRs, the target antigens are not known. This specimen consisted of CD4+ T cells from PBMCs cultured without peptide, obtained after COVID-19 vaccination. Receptors originate from a human donor who received a COVID-19 vaccine.

The chain combines TRBV14 with TRBJ1-1; D may be TRBD1 (5 bases). From germline, CDR1 is SGHDN and CDR2 FVKESK. V was pared by 1 base and J by 7 bases, with 7 bases between. This CDR3 contains 12 residues. CDR3 sequence (DNA): TGTGCCAGCAGCCAAGGTACAGGTGAAGCTTTCTTT. Its protein is CASSQGTGEAFF. The full variable domain, in which reference TRBV14 and TRBJ1-1 provide the parts outside the CDR3, is EAGVTQFPSHSVIEKGQTVTLRCDPISGHDNLYWYRRVMGKEIKFLLHFVKESKQDESGMPNNRFLAERTGGTYSTLKVQPAELEDSGVYFCASSQGTGEAFFGQGTRLTVV.

In this sample, this clone turned up a few times. The rearrangement uses TRBV27 and TRBJ1-5; D might be TRBD1 (5 bases). Looked up from germline, CDR1 is MNHEY and CDR2 is SMNVEV (reference sequence). This CDR3 has 15 amino acids. V dropped 2 bases and J dropped 0 bases, with 8 bases sitting between them. The DNA of the CDR3 is TGTGCCAGCAGTTTAGGGGGTTATAGCAATCAGCCCCAGCATTTT. This translates into CASSLGGYSNQPQHF.

J is TRBJ1-1 and V is TRBV2; D call uncertain. Germline V gene sequence: CDR1 SNHLY, CDR2 FYNNEI. V was pared by 5 bases and J by 7 bases, with 8 bases between. The CDR3 spans 11 residues. CDR3 DNA: TGTGCCAGCAGTTCCGACCTTGAAGCTTTCTTT. Translating gives CASSSDLEAFF.

This clone was picked up one time. J is TRBJ2-1 and V is TRBV7-2; D not certain. CDR1 is SGHTA and CDR2 is FQGNSA in the germline V gene. This CDR3 region has 14 residues. Between the trimmed V and J ends, which lost 0 bases and 6 bases, there was a span of 9 bases. The CDR3 coding sequence is TGTGCCAGCAGCTTAGCGTGGAGTAGCAATGAGCAGTTCTTC. As protein: CASSLAWSSNEQFF.

The sample holds one count of this clone. The chain has TRBV6-2 or TRBV6-3 and TRBJ1-2; 7 nucleotides align to TRBD1. The V segment lost 5 bases and the J segment 5 bases; nucleotides outside the gene matches: 11. Germline loops: CDR1 MNHEY, CDR2 SVGEGT. The length of the CDR3 is 15 residues. The CDR3 reads CASSLTGDSRYGYTF. The CDR3 bases are TGTGCCAGCAGTCTTACGGGGGACAGCCGATATGGCTACACCTTC.

The chain uses TRBV7-9 and TRBJ1-3; a weak D match, TRBD1 (6 bases). This CDR3 contains 17 residues. Germline CDR1 SEHNR, CDR2 FQNEAQ (reference sequence). Trimming stripped 7 bases from V and 2 bases from J, with 21 bases between. The CDR3 region has the DNA TGTGCCAGCACTCCTCTCTTTTTCAACAGGGCTGGAAACACCATATATTTT. This gives the protein CASTPLFFNRAGNTIYF.

The chain employs TRBV19 and TRBJ1-1; 9 nucleotides line up with TRBD1. J lost 5 bases, V lost 8 bases, and 6 bases had no gene match. Germline V lookup: CDR1 LNHDA, CDR2 SQIVND (reference sequence). CDR3 size: 13 residues. Written as DNA, the CDR3 is TGTGCCAGTTCACACAGGGGGCTTACTGAAGCTTTCTTT. Its translation: CASSHRGLTEAFF.

Only a few counts were recorded for this clone. Here the CDR3 reads CASSPSGTGSDTIYF. The CDR3 region has the DNA TGTGCCAGCAGCCCCTCCGGGACAGGTTCGGACACCATATATTTT. The rearrangement links TRBV7-6 to TRBJ1-3, with TRBD1 matching 8 bases. There are 15 residues in the CDR3. CDR1 and CDR2 from the germline V gene are SGHVS and FNYEAQ. The J segment lost 8 bases and the V segment lost 5 bases, leaving 11 bases of the junction unmatched. Complete variable domain (other parts from reference TRBV7-6 and TRBJ1-3): GAGVSQSPRYKVTKRGQDVALRCDPISGHVSLYWYRQALGQGPEFLTYFNYEAQQDKSGLPNDRFSAERPEGSISTLTIQRTEQRDSAMYRCASSPSGTGSDTIYFGEGSWLTVV.

The chain carries TRBV6-5 and TRBJ1-5; D may be TRBD1 (5 bases). Germline V CDR1 and CDR2: MNHEY, SVGAGI. Trimming took off 8 bases at V and 4 bases at J, with 18 bases between the two ends. The CDR3 has 15 amino acids. The CDR3 sequence: CASSAIRGPNQPQHF. The CDR3 nucleotides read TGTGCCAGCTCAGCCATTAGGGGCCCAAATCAGCCCCAGCATTTT.

CDR3 residues: CASSPPNSQETQYF. In DNA form, the CDR3 reads TGTGCCAGCTCACCACCCAACAGCCAAGAGACCCAGTACTTC. The chain couples TRBV18 to TRBJ2-5; unclear D gene. V was shortened by 0 bases and J by 1 base, with 6 bases between the two germline ends. The CDR3 runs 14 residues. CDR1 KGHSH and CDR2 LQKENI come from the germline V gene.